One sample yielded the 19 T cell receptor beta chains listed below, sequenced in a study of blood T cell repertoires in COVID-19. Sequenced by immunoSEQ multiplex PCR; TCRdb stores in-frame clones only, minus some. Of some 200,000 clones listed, approximately 80% were seen once; the top ten hold 10% to 15%. The sequenced material came from PBMCs or T cells enriched from blood (not recorded which). Receptors were obtained from a man in his forties who had recovered from COVID-19.

CDR3 amino acids: CASSQDRGNTIYF. Here the CDR3 DNA reads TGCGCCAGCAGCCAAGATCGGGGAAACACCATATATTTT. This chain uses TRBV4-1 with TRBJ1-3; D is ambiguous. The germline CDR1 and CDR2 sequences are MGHRA and YSYEKL. The V and J ends lost 0 bases and 4 bases respectively, with 4 bases between them. CDR3 size: 13 residues.

The chain carries TRBV4-3 and TRBJ2-3, with TRBD2 matching 10 bases. CDR1 is LGHNA, CDR2 YSLEER, per germline. This CDR3 has 22 residues. V lost 0 bases, J lost 2 bases, and 20 bases stayed unmatched. CDR3 in amino acids: CASSQDSPSGRVYKIPTDTQYF. CDR3 nucleotide sequence: TGCGCCAGCAGCCAAGATTCTCCTAGCGGGAGAGTGTATAAAATCCCCACAGATACGCAGTATTTT.

J is TRBJ1-1 and V is TRBV5-1, with D uncertain. The CDR3 extends over 14 amino acids. CDR1 SGHRS and CDR2 YFSETQ come from the germline V gene. Between the trimmed V and J ends, which lost 0 bases and 3 bases, there was a span of 9 bases. For the CDR3, the DNA is TGCGCCAGCAGCTTGGAAAGCTCGGACACTGAAGCTTTCTTT. Encoded protein: CASSLESSDTEAFF.

This chain uses TRBV10-3 with TRBJ1-1, with D maybe TRBD1 (6 bases). The CDR3 extends over 16 amino acids. Between the trimmed V and J ends, which lost 0 bases and 4 bases, there was a span of 15 bases. The germline gives CDR1 ENHRY, CDR2 SYGVKD. CDR3 loop: CAISESEGRGSTEAFF. The CDR3 region has the DNA TGTGCCATCAGTGAGTCGGAAGGGAGGGGGAGCACTGAAGCTTTCTTT.

The rearrangement joins TRBV7-2 to TRBJ2-3, with TRBD2 matching over 7 bases. The trim removed 7 bases at V and 2 bases at J, leaving 9 bases unmatched. The CDR3 runs 15 residues. The germline gives CDR1 SGHTA, CDR2 FQGNSA. The chain's CDR3 is CASKKEGGSTDTQYF. CDR3 sequence (DNA): TGTGCCAGCAAAAAGGAGGGAGGGTCCACAGATACGCAGTATTTT. Supplemented by reference TRBV7-2 and TRBJ2-3, the full variable domain reads GAGVSQSPSNKVTEKGKDVELRCDPISGHTALYWYRQSLGQGLEFLIYFQGNSAPDKSGLPSDRFSAERTGGSVSTLTIQRTQQEDSAVYLCASKKEGGSTDTQYFGPGTRLTVL.

This chain connects TRBV7-3 to TRBJ1-1; D is undetermined. Per the germline V gene, CDR1 is SGHTA and CDR2 is FQGTGA. The germline V and J ends were trimmed by 3 bases and 1 base, with 9 bases remaining between them. The CDR3 consists of 14 residues. This chain's CDR3 is CASSFSQQNTEAFF. CDR3 DNA: TGTGCCAGCAGCTTTTCACAGCAGAACACTGAAGCTTTCTTT. Full variable domain (outside the CDR3, taken from reference TRBV7-3 and TRBJ1-1): GAGVSQTPSNKVTEKGKYVELRCDPISGHTALYWYRQSLGQGPEFLIYFQGTGAADDSGLPNDRFFAVRPEGSVSTLKIQRTERGDSAVYLCASSFSQQNTEAFFGQGTRLTVV.

The chain is built from TRBV18 and TRBJ1-2; 7 nucleotides agree with TRBD1. The CDR3 is 15 residues long. The junction had 6 bases not matched to a gene; V was cut back by 3 bases and J by 2 bases. Per germline, CDR1 KGHSH and CDR2 LQKENI. The CDR3 protein is CASSPGTDSNYGYTF. DNA of the CDR3: TGTGCCAGCTCACCGGGGACAGACTCAAACTATGGCTACACCTTC.

This clone appeared once. V usage is TRBV3-1 (or the pseudogene TRBV3-2) and J usage is TRBJ1-5; 9 positions match TRBD1. Germline assignment: CDR1 LGHDT and CDR2 YNNKEL (reference sequence). This CDR3 comprises 14 residues. V shed 1 base, J shed 8 bases, and the junction held 3 bases outside the gene matches. In nucleotides, the CDR3 is TGTGCCAGCAGCCAAGGGACAGGGGAGAAGCCCCAGCATTTT. It specifies CASSQGTGEKPQHF.

This sequence joins TRBV11-3 and TRBJ2-3; 8 nucleotides line up with TRBD2. CDR1 and CDR2 from the germline V gene are SGHNT and YENEEA. This CDR3 region has 13 residues. V shed 3 bases and J 10 bases; nucleotides not matched to a gene: 6. The CDR3 region is CASSFYPGGAQYF. Here the CDR3 DNA reads TGTGCCAGCAGCTTCTACCCGGGGGGGGCGCAGTATTTT.

This clone was observed a few times. V usage is TRBV28 and J usage is TRBJ1-2, with TRBD1 matching over 8 bases. V lost 5 bases to trimming and J lost 11 bases; unmatched junction nucleotides: 10. This CDR3 has 13 residues. Germline values: CDR1 MDHEN, CDR2 SYDVKM. CDR3 protein: CASSIRTGREYTF. In DNA form, the CDR3 reads TGTGCCAGCAGTATTCGGACAGGGAGGGAATACACCTTC.

The V gene is TRBV13, the J gene TRBJ1-3; no clear D. Trimming cost V 0 bases and J 4 bases, with 10 bases left between them. Germline assignment: CDR1 PRHDT and CDR2 FYEKMQ (reference sequence). This CDR3 is 15 amino acids long. The CDR3 sequence: CASSLGAGAGNTIYF. CDR3 DNA sequence: TGTGCCAGCAGCTTAGGCGCGGGAGCAGGAAACACCATATATTTT.

The rearrangement joins TRBV6-5 to TRBJ1-2; TRBD1 matches at 9 bases. With 6 bases clipped from V and 4 bases from J, the junction kept 9 bases outside the gene matches. The CDR3 is made up of 15 amino acids. Germline-derived CDR1 and CDR2 are MNHEY and SVGAGI. CDR3 nucleotide sequence: TGTGCCAGCAGACCACAGGGGGCTTTAGTCTATGGCTACACCTTC. Translating gives CASRPQGALVYGYTF.

V usage is TRBV5-4 and J usage is TRBJ2-5; 9 nucleotides align to TRBD2. From germline, CDR1 is SGHNT and CDR2 YYREEE (reference sequence). J lost 1 base, V lost 2 bases, and 6 bases had no gene match. The CDR3 contains 16 residues. Here the CDR3 reads CASSLRAGGLQETQYF. The CDR3 DNA reads as TGTGCCAGCAGCTTAAGAGCGGGAGGTCTCCAAGAGACCCAGTACTTC.

The chain carries TRBV30 and TRBJ1-1; no definite D call. Trimming took off 5 bases at V and 0 bases at J, with 16 bases between the two ends. The CDR3 loop spans 15 amino acids. Per germline, CDR1 GTSNPN and CDR2 SVGIG (reference sequence). CDR3: CAWSWAGDMNTEAFF. The CDR3 coding sequence is TGTGCCTGGTCATGGGCAGGTGACATGAACACTGAAGCTTTCTTT.

The V gene is TRBV7-3, the J gene TRBJ1-1; no clear D. Germline values: CDR1 SGHTA, CDR2 FQGTGA. V dropped 5 bases and J dropped 4 bases, with 20 bases sitting between them. The CDR3 is 16 residues long. The CDR3 reads CASSPSPTVIGTEAFF. The CDR3 bases are TGTGCCAGCAGCCCGTCCCCCACAGTGATCGGCACTGAAGCTTTCTTT.

This clone was detected only once. The V and J genes are TRBV5-5 and TRBJ2-7, with 8 bases aligning to TRBD1. The CDR3 runs to 12 residues. V dropped 7 bases and J dropped 6; count of bases not matched to a gene: 6. Germline V lookup: CDR1 SGHKS, CDR2 YYEKEE (reference sequence). The CDR3 region has the DNA TGTGCCAGCCGGACAGGGTCAGGCGAGCAGTACTTC. This translates into CASRTGSGEQYF.

The chain carries TRBV7-2 and TRBJ1-2, with 9 bases aligning to TRBD1. Trimming at V came to 5 bases and at J to 7 bases, leaving 8 bases not matched to a gene. Germline lookup yields CDR1 SGHTA and CDR2 FQGNSA. The length of the CDR3 is 14 residues. CDR3 residues: CASSPGQGVGGYTF. In DNA form, the CDR3 reads TGTGCCAGCAGCCCGGGACAGGGTGTGGGTGGCTACACCTTC.

In DNA form, the CDR3 reads TGTGCCAGCAGCCTCCCTAGCGGCACGGGGACCGGGGAGCTGTTTTTT. Its translation is CASSLPSGTGTGELFF. The chain joins TRBV7-8 to TRBJ2-2; TRBD2 matches 7 bases. The CDR3 totals 16 residues. CDR1 and CDR2 (germline): SGHVS, FQNEAQ. V shed 5 bases, J shed 5 bases, and the junction held 11 bases outside the gene matches.

The V call is TRBV6-5, the J call TRBJ1-3; D is unclear. The CDR3 runs 12 residues. V was shortened by 11 bases and J by 3 bases, with 11 bases between the two germline ends. Germline loops: CDR1 MNHEY, CDR2 SVGAGI. The CDR3 region has the DNA TGTGCCTCCGGGGTTGGTGGAAACACCATATATTTT. The encoded protein is CASGVGGNTIYF.